This T cell receptor beta chain is from a study of blood T cell repertoires in COVID-19. Study at large: Acute and convalescent COVID-19 specimens originated in the United States, Italy and Spain.

Clones were sequenced by immunoSEQ multiplex PCR, and TCRdb holds only the in-frame ones, with some missing. The sample includes roughly 80,000 clones, 81% of them seen just once. There are 18 residues in the CDR3. CDR1 and CDR2 (germline): SGHTA, FQGNSA. The ends lost 1 base at V and 2 bases at J; junction bases unmatched: 11. The chain combines TRBV7-2 with TRBJ2-5; TRBD2 agrees at 9 bases. The material sequenced was peripheral blood. The TCR was taken from a man older than 75 with acute or convalescent COVID-19. The DNA for the CDR3 is TGTGCCAGCAGCTTAGAGGTCCTTGCGGGGGGGACTCAAGAGACCCAGTACTTC. Its protein is CASSLEVLAGGTQETQYF.